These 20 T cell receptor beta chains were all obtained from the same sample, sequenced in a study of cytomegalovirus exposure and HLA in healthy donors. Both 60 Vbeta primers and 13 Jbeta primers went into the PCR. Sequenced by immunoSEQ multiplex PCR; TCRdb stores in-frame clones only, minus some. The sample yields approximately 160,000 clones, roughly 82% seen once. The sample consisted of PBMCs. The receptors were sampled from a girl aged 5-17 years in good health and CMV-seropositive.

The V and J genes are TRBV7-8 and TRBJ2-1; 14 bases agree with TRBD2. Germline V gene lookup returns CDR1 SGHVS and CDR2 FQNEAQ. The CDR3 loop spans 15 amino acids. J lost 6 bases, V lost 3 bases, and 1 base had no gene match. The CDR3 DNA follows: TGTGCCAGCAGCTTCGGACTAGCGGGAGGCAATGAGCAGTTCTTC. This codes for CASSFGLAGGNEQFF.

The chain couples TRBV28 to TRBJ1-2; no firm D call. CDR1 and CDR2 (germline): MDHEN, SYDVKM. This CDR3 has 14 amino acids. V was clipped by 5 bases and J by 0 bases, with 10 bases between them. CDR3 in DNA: TGTGCCAGCAGTCCCGACACCGCTAACTATGGCTACACCTTC. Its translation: CASSPDTANYGYTF.

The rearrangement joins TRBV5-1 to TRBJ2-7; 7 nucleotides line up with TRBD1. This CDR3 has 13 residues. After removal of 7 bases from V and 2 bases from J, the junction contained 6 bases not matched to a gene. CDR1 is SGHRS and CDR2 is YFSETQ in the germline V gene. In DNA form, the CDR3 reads TGCGCCAGCGCCGGGACAGCGGCCTACGAGCAGTACTTC. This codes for CASAGTAAYEQYF. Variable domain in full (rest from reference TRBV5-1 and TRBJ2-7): KAGVTQTPRYLIKTRGQQVTLSCSPISGHRSVSWYQQTPGQGLQFLFEYFSETQRNKGNFPGRFSGRQFSNSRSEMNVSTLELGDSALYLCASAGTAAYEQYFGPGTRLTVT.

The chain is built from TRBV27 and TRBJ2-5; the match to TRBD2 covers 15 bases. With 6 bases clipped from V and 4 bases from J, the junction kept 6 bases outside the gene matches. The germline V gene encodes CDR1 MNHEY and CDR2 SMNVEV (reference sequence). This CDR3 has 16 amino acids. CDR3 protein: CASSLGLAGGRETQYF. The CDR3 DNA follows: TGTGCCAGCAGCCTCGGACTAGCGGGGGGGCGAGAGACCCAGTACTTC.

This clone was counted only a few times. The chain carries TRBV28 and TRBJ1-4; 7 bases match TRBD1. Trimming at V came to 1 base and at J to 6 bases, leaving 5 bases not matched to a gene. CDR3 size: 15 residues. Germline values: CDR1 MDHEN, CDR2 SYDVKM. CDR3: CASSLFQGDDEKLFF. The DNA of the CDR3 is TGTGCCAGCAGTTTATTCCAGGGGGACGATGAAAAACTGTTTTTT.

CDR3 nucleotide sequence: TGTGCCAGCAGCTCCGGACTAGCGGGGTACAATGAGCAGTTCTTC. This gives the protein CASSSGLAGYNEQFF. This sequence joins TRBV7-6 and TRBJ2-1; TRBD2 matches 12 bases. V gave up 4 bases and J gave up 4 bases; unmatched junction bases: 2. Germline lookup yields CDR1 SGHVS and CDR2 FNYEAQ. The CDR3 runs 15 residues.

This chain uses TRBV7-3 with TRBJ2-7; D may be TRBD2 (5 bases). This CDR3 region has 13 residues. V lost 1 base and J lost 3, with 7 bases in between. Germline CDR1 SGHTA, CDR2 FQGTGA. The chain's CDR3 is CASSLRRGYEQYF. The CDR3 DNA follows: TGTGCCAGCAGCTTAAGACGGGGCTACGAGCAGTACTTC.

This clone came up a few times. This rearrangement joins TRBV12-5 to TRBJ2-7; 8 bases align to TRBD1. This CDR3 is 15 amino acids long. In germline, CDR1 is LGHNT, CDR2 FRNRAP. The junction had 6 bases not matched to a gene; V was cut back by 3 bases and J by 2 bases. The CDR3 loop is CASGFTGTGTYEQYF. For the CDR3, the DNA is TGTGCTAGTGGTTTCACCGGGACAGGTACCTACGAGCAGTACTTC.

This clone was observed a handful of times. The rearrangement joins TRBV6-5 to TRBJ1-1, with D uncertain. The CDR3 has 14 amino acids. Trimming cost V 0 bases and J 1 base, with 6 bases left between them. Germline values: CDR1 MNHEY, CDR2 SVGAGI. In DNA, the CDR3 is TGTGCCAGCAGTTACTCGGGCAGGAACACTGAAGCTTTCTTT. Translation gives CASSYSGRNTEAFF.

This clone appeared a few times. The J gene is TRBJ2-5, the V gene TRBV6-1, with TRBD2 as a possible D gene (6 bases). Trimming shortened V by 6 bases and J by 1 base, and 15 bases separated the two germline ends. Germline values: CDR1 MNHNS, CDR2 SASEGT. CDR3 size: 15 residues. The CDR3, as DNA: TGTGCCAGCAGGGAACCCGCCGGGGGCCAAGAGACCCAGTACTTC. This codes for CASREPAGGQETQYF.

The CDR3 region is CASSLYGPGTISSYNEQFF. The CDR3 DNA reads as TGTGCCAGCAGCTTATACGGCCCTGGGACTATCTCCTCCTACAATGAGCAGTTCTTC. The V call is TRBV11-3, the J call TRBJ2-1; TRBD2 aligns across 7 bases. Germline CDR1 SGHNT, CDR2 YENEEA. V gave up 2 bases and J gave up 0 bases; unmatched junction bases: 13. The CDR3 length is 19 residues.

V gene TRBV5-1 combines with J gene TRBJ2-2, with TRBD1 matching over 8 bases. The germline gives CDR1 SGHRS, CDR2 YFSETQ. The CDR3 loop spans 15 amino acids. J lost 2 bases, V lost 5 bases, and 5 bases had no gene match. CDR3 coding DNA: TGCGCCAGCAGTCCGGGACAGGTTAACACCGGGGAGCTGTTTTTT. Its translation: CASSPGQVNTGELFF.

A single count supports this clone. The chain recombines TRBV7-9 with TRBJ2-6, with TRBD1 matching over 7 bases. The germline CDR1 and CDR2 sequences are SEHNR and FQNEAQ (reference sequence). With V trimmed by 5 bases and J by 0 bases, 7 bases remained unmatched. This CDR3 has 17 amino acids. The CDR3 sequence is CASSHDRVVSGANVLTF. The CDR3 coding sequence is TGTGCCAGCAGCCATGACAGGGTAGTCTCTGGGGCCAACGTCCTGACTTTC.

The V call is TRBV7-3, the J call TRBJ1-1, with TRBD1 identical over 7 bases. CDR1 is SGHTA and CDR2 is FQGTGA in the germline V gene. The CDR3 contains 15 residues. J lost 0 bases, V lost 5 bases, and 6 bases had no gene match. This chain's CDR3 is CASSENRGLNTEAFF. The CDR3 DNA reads TGTGCCAGCAGCGAAAACAGGGGTTTGAACACTGAAGCTTTCTTT. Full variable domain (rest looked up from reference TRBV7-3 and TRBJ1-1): GAGVSQTPSNKVTEKGKYVELRCDPISGHTALYWYRQSLGQGPEFLIYFQGTGAADDSGLPNDRFFAVRPEGSVSTLKIQRTERGDSAVYLCASSENRGLNTEAFFGQGTRLTVV.

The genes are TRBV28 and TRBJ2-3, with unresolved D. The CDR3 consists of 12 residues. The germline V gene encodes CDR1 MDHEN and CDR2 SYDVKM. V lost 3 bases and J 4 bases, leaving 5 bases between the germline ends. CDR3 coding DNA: TGTGCCAGCAGTTTCCTCGCAGATACGCAGTATTTT. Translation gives CASSFLADTQYF.

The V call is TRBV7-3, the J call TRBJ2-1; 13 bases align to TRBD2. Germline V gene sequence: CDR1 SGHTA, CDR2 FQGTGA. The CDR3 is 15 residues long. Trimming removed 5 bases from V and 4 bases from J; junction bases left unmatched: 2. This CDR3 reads CASSEGLAGYNEQFF. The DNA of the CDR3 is TGTGCCAGCAGCGAGGGACTAGCGGGATACAATGAGCAGTTCTTC. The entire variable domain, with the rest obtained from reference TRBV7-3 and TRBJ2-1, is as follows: GAGVSQTPSNKVTEKGKYVELRCDPISGHTALYWYRQSLGQGPEFLIYFQGTGAADDSGLPNDRFFAVRPEGSVSTLKIQRTERGDSAVYLCASSEGLAGYNEQFFGPGTRLTVL.

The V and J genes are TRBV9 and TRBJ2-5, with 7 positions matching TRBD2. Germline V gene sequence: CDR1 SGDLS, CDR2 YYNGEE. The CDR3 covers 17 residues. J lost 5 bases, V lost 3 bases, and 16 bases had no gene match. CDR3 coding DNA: TGTGCCAGCAGCGAAGAGCCTCGGGGGGATGATCGGGAGACCCAGTACTTC. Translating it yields CASSEEPRGDDRETQYF.

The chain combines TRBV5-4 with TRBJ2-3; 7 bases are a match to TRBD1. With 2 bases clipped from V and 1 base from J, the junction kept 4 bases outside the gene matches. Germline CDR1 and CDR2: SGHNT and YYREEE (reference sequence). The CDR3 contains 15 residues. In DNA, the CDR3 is TGTGCCAGCAGCTTCACAGGGGCAGGCACAGATACGCAGTATTTT. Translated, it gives CASSFTGAGTDTQYF. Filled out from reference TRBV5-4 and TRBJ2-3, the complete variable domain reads ETGVTQSPTHLIKTRGQQVTLRCSSQSGHNTVSWYQQALGQGPQFIFQYYREEENGRGNFPPRFSGLQFPNYSSELNVNALELDDSALYLCASSFTGAGTDTQYFGPGTRLTVL.

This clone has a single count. The CDR3 DNA sequence: TGTGCCAGCAGCGGCAGTCAGAGCGGGGGGTTTTTCGAGCAGTACTTC. Translated, it gives CASSGSQSGGFFEQYF. The chain employs TRBV28 and TRBJ2-5; 9 nucleotides align to TRBD2. The DNA end favors TRBJ2-7, so the J call may be wrong. The CDR3 covers 16 residues. Germline loops: CDR1 MDHEN, CDR2 SYDVKM.

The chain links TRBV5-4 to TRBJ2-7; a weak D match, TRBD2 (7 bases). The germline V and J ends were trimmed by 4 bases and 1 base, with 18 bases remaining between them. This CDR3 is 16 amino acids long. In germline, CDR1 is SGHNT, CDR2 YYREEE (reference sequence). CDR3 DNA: TGTGCCAGCAGCCCGGGTTTAAGGGGGGGTTCCTACGAGCAGTACTTC. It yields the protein CASSPGLRGGSYEQYF.